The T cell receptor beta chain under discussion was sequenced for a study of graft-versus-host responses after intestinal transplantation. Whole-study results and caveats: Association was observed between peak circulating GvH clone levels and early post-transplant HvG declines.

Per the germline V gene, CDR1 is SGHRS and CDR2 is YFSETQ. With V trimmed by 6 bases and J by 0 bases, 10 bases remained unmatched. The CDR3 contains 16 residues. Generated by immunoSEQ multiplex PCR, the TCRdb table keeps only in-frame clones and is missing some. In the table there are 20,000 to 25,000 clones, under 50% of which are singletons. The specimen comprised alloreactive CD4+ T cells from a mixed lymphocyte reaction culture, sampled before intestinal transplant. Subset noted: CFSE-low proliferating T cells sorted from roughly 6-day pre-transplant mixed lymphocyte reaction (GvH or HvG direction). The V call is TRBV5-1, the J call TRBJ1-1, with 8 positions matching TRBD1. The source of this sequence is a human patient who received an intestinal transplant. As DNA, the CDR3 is TGCGCCAGCAATGAAGGACAGGGCTTTTTGAACACTGAAGCTTTCTTT. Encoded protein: CASNEGQGFLNTEAFF.